This TCR beta chain was profiled in a study of Ad26.COV2.S vaccination and SARS-CoV-2 variants. TCRdb's table, derived via immunoSEQ multiplex PCR, lists solely in-frame clones and lacks some. The sample lists roughly 350,000 clones; more than 75% were seen once. Regarding treatment: over 15 received Ad26.COV2.S at low or high dose, single or two shots; several received placebo; per-sample allocation not given. Following the first vaccine or placebo injection, samples were taken on day 63. The germline gives CDR1 SGHAT, CDR2 FQNNGV. Trimming took 5 bases from V and 5 from J, leaving 19 bases between them. The CDR3 length is 15 residues.

Sequences were derived from peripheral blood, sampled in a trial of Ad26.COV2.S vaccine versus placebo. The sequence came from a person between 18 and 65 years old who received the Ad26.COV2.S COVID-19 vaccine or a placebo. The chain has TRBV11-2 and TRBJ2-7; a possible D gene is TRBD1 (6 bases). CDR3 amino acids: CASSPRDTKDHEQYF. In nucleotides, the CDR3 is TGTGCCAGCAGCCCACGGGACACTAAGGATCACGAGCAGTACTTC.